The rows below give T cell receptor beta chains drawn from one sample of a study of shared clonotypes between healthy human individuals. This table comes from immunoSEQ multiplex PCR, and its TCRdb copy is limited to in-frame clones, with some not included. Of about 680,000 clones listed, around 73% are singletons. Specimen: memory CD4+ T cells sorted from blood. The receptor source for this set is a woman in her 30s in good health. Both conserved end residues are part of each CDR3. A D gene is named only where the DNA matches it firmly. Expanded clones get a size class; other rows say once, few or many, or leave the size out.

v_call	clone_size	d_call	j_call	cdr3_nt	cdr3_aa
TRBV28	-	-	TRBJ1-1	TGTGCCAGCAGTTTATGGGGGACTGAGATGAACACTGAAGCTTTCTTT	CASSLWGTEMNTEAFF
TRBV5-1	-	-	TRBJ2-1	TGCGCCAGCAGCCGGGACTCCATCGGCTACAATGAGCAGTTCTTC	CASSRDSIGYNEQFF
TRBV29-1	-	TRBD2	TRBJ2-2	TGCAGCGTTGAAGGACTAGCGGGAGGCCCGAGGACCGGGGAGCTGTTTTTT	CSVEGLAGGPRTGELFF
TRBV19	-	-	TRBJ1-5	TGTGCCAGTAGTATGGGCCCCGAGAGGCCCCAGCATTTT	CASSMGPERPQHF
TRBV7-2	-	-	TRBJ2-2	TGTGCCAGCAGCTTATACGAGAGCCAGAACACCGGGGAGCTGTTTTTT	CASSLYESQNTGELFF
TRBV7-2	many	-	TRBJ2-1	TGTGCCAGCAGCATACGCCCGGCGGGATTGGGCAATGAGCAGTTCTTC	CASSIRPAGLGNEQFF
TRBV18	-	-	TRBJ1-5	TGTGCCAGCTCACCAGGGACCGATCTGCCCCAGCATTTT	CASSPGTDLPQHF
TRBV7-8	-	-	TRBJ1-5	TGTGCCAGCAGCGCCTCAGAGGGGATCAATCAGCCCCAGCATTTT	CASSASEGINQPQHF
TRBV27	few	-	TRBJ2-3	TGTGCCAGCAGTTTGGGTCCCCTAGCCACAGATACGCAGTATTTT	CASSLGPLATDTQYF
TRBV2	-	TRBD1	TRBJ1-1	TGTGCCAGCAAGACAGGGACGGGGAACACTGAAGCTTTCTTT	CASKTGTGNTEAFF
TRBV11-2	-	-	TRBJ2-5	TGTGCCAGCGGGACACGGGTCCAAGAGACCCAGTACTTC	CASGTRVQETQYF
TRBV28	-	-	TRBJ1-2	TGTGCCAGCAGTTTACCCAGCGGCTACACCTTC	CASSLPSGYTF
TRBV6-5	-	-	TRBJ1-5	TGTGCCAGCAGGCCCTATCAACGTGATCAGCCCCAGCATTTT	CASRPYQRDQPQHF
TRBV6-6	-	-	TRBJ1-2	TGTGCCAGCGTTAGTTTGGGGGACAACTATGGCTACACCTTC	CASVSLGDNYGYTF
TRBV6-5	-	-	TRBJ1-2	TGTGCCAGCAGTCCGACAGAAAACTATGGCTACACCTTC	CASSPTENYGYTF
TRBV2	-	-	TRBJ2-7	TGTGCCAGCAGTGGGGACACCCACGAGCAGTACTTC	CASSGDTHEQYF
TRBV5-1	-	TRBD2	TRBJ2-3	TGCGCCAGCAGCGGGACTAGCGGGATCACTGGCACAGATACGCAGTATTTT	CASSGTSGITGTDTQYF
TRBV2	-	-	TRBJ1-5	TGTGCCAGCAGTCGACTTCAGGGGAATCAGCCCCAGCATTTT	CASSRLQGNQPQHF
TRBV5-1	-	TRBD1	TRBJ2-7	TGCGCCAGCAGCGCAAGACAGGGGGTGTCCTACGAGCAGTACTTC	CASSARQGVSYEQYF
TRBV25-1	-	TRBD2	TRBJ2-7	TGTGCCAGCAGTGAGTCCTCAGGGAGGGGAACCTACGAGCAGTACTTC	CASSESSGRGTYEQYF
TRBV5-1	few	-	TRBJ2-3	TGCGCCAGCAGCTCGGACAGTGAGGCGCAGTATTTT	CASSSDSEAQYF
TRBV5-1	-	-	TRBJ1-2	TGCGCCAGCAGCTCTACAGGGAACTATGGCTACACCTTC	CASSSTGNYGYTF
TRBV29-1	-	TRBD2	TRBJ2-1	TGCAGCGTTGAAGATCAGATATCTAGCGGGAGAGAGCAGTTCTTC	CSVEDQISSGREQFF
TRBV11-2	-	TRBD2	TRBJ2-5	TGTGCCAGCAGCCTAGGAGGGTTACTAGCGGGAGAGACCCAGTACTTC	CASSLGGLLAGETQYF
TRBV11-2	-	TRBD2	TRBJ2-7	TGTGCCAGCGTCCATAGCGGGAGAAGCTCCTACGAGCAGTACTTC	CASVHSGRSSYEQYF
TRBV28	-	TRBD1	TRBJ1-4	TGTGCCAGCAGTTCAACAGGGGCGTTTAATGAAAAACTGTTTTTT	CASSSTGAFNEKLFF
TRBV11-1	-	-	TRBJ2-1	TGTGCCAGCAGCTTAGCTGCAGGTAGGGGGTATAGCTCCTACAATGAGCAGTTCTTC	CASSLAAGRGYSSYNEQFF
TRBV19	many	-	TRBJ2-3	TGTGCCAGTAGGCGTGACTTAACTACCACAGATACGCAGTATTTT	CASRRDLTTTDTQYF
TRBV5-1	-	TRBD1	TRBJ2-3	TGCGCCAGCAGCTCTGGACAGGACGCTTGGGTGGATACGCAGTATTTT	CASSSGQDAWVDTQYF
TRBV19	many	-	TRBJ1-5	TGTGCCAGTAGTATAGGGGAGTATCAGCCCCAGCATTTT	CASSIGEYQPQHF
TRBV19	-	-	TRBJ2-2	TGTGCCAGTAGTATCGGAGGTGGAGGGAGAGGCGTGGAGCTGTTTTTT	CASSIGGGGRGVELFF
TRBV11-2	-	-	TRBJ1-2	TGTGCCAGCAGCCCTCGGGGGGCGCGAGATGGCTACACCTTC	CASSPRGARDGYTF
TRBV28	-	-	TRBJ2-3	TGTGCCAGCGACCTCCGCACAGATACGCAGTATTTT	CASDLRTDTQYF
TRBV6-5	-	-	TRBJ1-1	TGTGCCAGCAGTTCGACAAGGTCGGGTGAAGCTTTCTTT	CASSSTRSGEAFF
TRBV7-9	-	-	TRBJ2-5	TGTGCCAGCAGCTTAGTGGGGGGAGGAGAGACCCAGTACTTC	CASSLVGGGETQYF
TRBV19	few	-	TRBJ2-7	TGTGCCAGTAGTGCAAATTACGAGCAGTACTTC	CASSANYEQYF
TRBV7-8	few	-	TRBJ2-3	TGTGCCAGCAGCGCCTCGACTTCAGATACGCAGTATTTT	CASSASTSDTQYF
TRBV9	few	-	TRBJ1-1	TGTGCCAGCAGCGTTGGGACAACCGACACTGAAGCTTTCTTT	CASSVGTTDTEAFF
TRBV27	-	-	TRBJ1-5	TGTGCCAGCAGGGGAGCGGGGGCGAGCAATCAGCCCCAGCATTTT	CASRGAGASNQPQHF
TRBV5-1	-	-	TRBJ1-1	TGCGCCAGCAGCTTGGCCCCCGGGGGAAACATGAACACTGAAGCTTTCTTT	CASSLAPGGNMNTEAFF
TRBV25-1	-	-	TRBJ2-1	TGTGCCAGCAGTGACCTCGGCCTACTCTACAATGAGCAGTTCTTC	CASSDLGLLYNEQFF
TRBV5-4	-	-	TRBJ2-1	TGTGCCAGCAGCTTTCCACCAAATGAGCAGTTCTTC	CASSFPPNEQFF
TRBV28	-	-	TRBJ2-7	TGTGCCAGCAGTTTAAGCACCCACGAGCAGTACTTC	CASSLSTHEQYF
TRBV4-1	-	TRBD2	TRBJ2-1	TGCGCCAGCAGCCAAGATCCCCAGCGGGAGTACAATGAGCAGTTCTTC	CASSQDPQREYNEQFF
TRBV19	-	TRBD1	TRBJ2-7	TGTGCCAGTACCCCGACTCGGACAGGGGGGCCGGACGAGCAGTACTTC	CASTPTRTGGPDEQYF
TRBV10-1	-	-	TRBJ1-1	TGCGCCAGCAGTCGAGCGAGGGGAAACACTGAAGCTTTCTTT	CASSRARGNTEAFF
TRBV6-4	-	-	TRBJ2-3	TGTGCCAGCAGTGACTCGGATGGGCGGGGAGGCACAGATACGCAGTATTTT	CASSDSDGRGGTDTQYF
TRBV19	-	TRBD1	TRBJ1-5	TGTGCCAGTAGTGCCCGCGGGGACAGGGGTCAGCCCCAGCATTTT	CASSARGDRGQPQHF
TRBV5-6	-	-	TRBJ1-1	TGTGCCAGCAGCTTGGACAGGGTGAAGATGGGAACTTTCTTT	CASSLDRVKMGTFF
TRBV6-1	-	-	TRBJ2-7	TGTGCCAGCAGTGAGCCTAGCTGGCCCTACGAGCAGTACTTC	CASSEPSWPYEQYF
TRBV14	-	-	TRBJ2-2	TGTGCCAGCAGCCAAGTGGGGGGCTCTCGGACCGGGGAGCTGTTTTTT	CASSQVGGSRTGELFF